One and the same sample provided the 13 T cell receptor beta chains below, sequenced in a study of blood T cell repertoires in COVID-19. Assay: immunoSEQ multiplex PCR; the TCRdb copy retains only in-frame clones and omits some. The sample yields just over 200,000 clones, 80% seen once. The sample taken for sequencing was peripheral blood. These receptors were obtained from a woman in her 70s with acute or convalescent COVID-19.

This clone has a handful of counts. The rearrangement links TRBV19 to TRBJ2-5, with D perhaps TRBD2 (5 bases). Germline CDR1 LNHDA, CDR2 SQIVND (reference sequence). V lost 7 bases and J 2 bases, leaving 17 bases between the germline ends. There are 15 residues in the CDR3. The CDR3 sequence is CASTSSGRQQETQYF. The DNA for the CDR3 is TGTGCCAGTACATCGAGCGGAAGACAACAAGAGACCCAGTACTTC.

This clone was recorded a few times. The chain joins TRBV27 to TRBJ1-4, with 7 positions matching TRBD1. Germline assignment: CDR1 MNHEY and CDR2 SMNVEV (reference sequence). After removal of 3 bases from V and 7 bases from J, the junction contained 5 bases not matched to a gene. This CDR3 is 14 amino acids long. The CDR3 DNA sequence: TGTGCCAGCAGTTTTGGAGACAGGGTTGAAAAACTGTTTTTT. This translates into CASSFGDRVEKLFF.

In DNA form, the CDR3 reads TGCAGCGTTGAGGGGCTAGCGGGAGTTACCTACAATGAGCAGTTCTTC. This gives the protein CSVEGLAGVTYNEQFF. The chain uses TRBV29-1 and TRBJ2-1; 10 bases agree with TRBD2. This CDR3 spans 16 amino acids. The germline gives CDR1 SQVTM, CDR2 ANQGSEA. J lost 2 bases, V lost 3 bases, and 7 bases had no gene match.

This clone is a singleton in its sample. This chain links TRBV28 with TRBJ2-2; TRBD1 might be the D (7 bases). The CDR3 has 15 amino acids. Germline CDR1 and CDR2: MDHEN and SYDVKM. Trimming removed 3 bases at V and 4 bases at J, with 12 bases between. The CDR3 loop is CASSFGRGATGELFF. CDR3 nucleotide sequence: TGTGCCAGCAGTTTCGGCAGGGGGGCCACCGGGGAGCTGTTTTTT.

The chain has TRBV5-1 and TRBJ1-4, with 8 positions matching TRBD1. V lost 4 bases, J lost 0 bases, and 8 bases stayed unmatched. The CDR3 is made up of 17 amino acids. Germline CDR1 reads SGHRS; CDR2 reads YFSETQ. The CDR3 DNA sequence: TGCGCCAGCAGCCGACAGGGGAAGCCCGCAACTAATGAAAAACTGTTTTTT. Amino acid sequence: CASSRQGKPATNEKLFF. The whole variable domain, remainder taken from reference TRBV5-1 and TRBJ1-4, is KAGVTQTPRYLIKTRGQQVTLSCSPISGHRSVSWYQQTPGQGLQFLFEYFSETQRNKGNFPGRFSGRQFSNSRSEMNVSTLELGDSALYLCASSRQGKPATNEKLFFGSGTQLSVL.

This clone was detected only a few times. This rearrangement joins TRBV24-1 to TRBJ1-5; TRBD1 is a possible D gene (6 bases). CDR3 length equals 14 residues. Trimming removed 3 bases at V and 5 bases at J, with 10 bases between. CDR1 KGHDR and CDR2 SFDVKD come from the germline V gene. Here the CDR3 DNA reads TGTGCCACCAGTGATACGGGGGGCGATCAGCCCCAGCATTTT. It yields the protein CATSDTGGDQPQHF.

The CDR3 spells CASSLIGTSGRAGLNEQFF. Written as DNA, the CDR3 is TGTGCCAGCAGTCTAATTGGGACTAGCGGGAGGGCCGGACTGAATGAGCAGTTCTTC. This chain uses TRBV27 with TRBJ2-1; 16 bases align to TRBD2. Germline loops: CDR1 MNHEY, CDR2 SMNVEV (reference sequence). J gave up 7 bases and V 5 bases, and 14 bases lay outside the gene matches. The CDR3 spans 19 residues.

In its sample, this clone was seen once. CDR3 DNA: TGTGCCAGCAGCGGCGGGACAGGGGTCTACGAGCAGTACTTC. It is translated as CASSGGTGVYEQYF. V usage is TRBV5-6 and J usage is TRBJ2-7, with TRBD1 matching over 10 bases. The CDR3 consists of 14 residues. Trimming cost V 4 bases and J 3 bases; bases outside gene matches: 4. Germline values: CDR1 SGHDT, CDR2 YYEEEE. The full variable domain, its missing parts supplied by reference TRBV5-6 and TRBJ2-7, is DAGVTQSPTHLIKTRGQQVTLRCSPKSGHDTVSWYQQALGQGPQFIFQYYEEEERQRGNFPDRFSGHQFPNYSSELNVNALLLGDSALYLCASSGGTGVYEQYFGPGTRLTVT.

V is TRBV2 and J is TRBJ1-1, with TRBD1 identical over 11 bases. V was pared by 4 bases and J by 5 bases, with 9 bases of the junction left unmatched. Per germline, CDR1 SNHLY and CDR2 FYNNEI. CDR3 length equals 16 residues. The CDR3, as DNA: TGTGCCAGCAGTGGGACAGGGGGCTTACTTGGAACTGAAGCTTTCTTT. It codes for CASSGTGGLLGTEAFF.

This CDR3 reads CASSFRQGEHGYTF. The CDR3 nucleotides are TGTGCCAGCAGCTTCAGACAGGGGGAGCATGGCTACACCTTC. The chain joins TRBV5-6 to TRBJ1-2; 9 bases align to TRBD1. The CDR3 extends over 14 amino acids. The trim removed 2 bases at V and 6 bases at J, leaving 5 bases unmatched. CDR1 and CDR2 from the germline V gene are SGHDT and YYEEEE.

The chain is built from TRBV19 and TRBJ1-5, with unresolved D. CDR3 length: 16 amino acids. CDR1 is LNHDA, CDR2 SQIVND, per germline (reference sequence). V shed 3 bases and J shed 2 bases, with 14 bases lying between them. CDR3 protein: CASSIEGVNGNQPQHF. In DNA, the CDR3 is TGTGCCAGTAGTATTGAGGGAGTTAATGGCAATCAGCCCCAGCATTTT.

This clone was recorded once. The chain has TRBV27 and TRBJ2-7; the match to TRBD1 covers 7 bases. Germline CDR1 is MNHEY and CDR2 is SMNVEV (reference sequence). V lost 5 bases and J lost 2; bases outside the gene matches: 12. The CDR3 totals 16 residues. The CDR3 protein is CASSRRGQVRTYEQYF. CDR3 in DNA: TGTGCCAGCAGTCGGCGCGGACAGGTTAGGACCTACGAGCAGTACTTC.

The chain is built from TRBV21-1 and TRBJ2-1; the D segment call TRBD2 is taken from the table without a DNA check. TRBV21-1 counts as a pseudogene. The CDR3 spans 12 residues. The CDR3 coding sequence is TGTGCCAGGGGTTTCGGGGAGGATGAGCAGTTCTTC. Encoded protein: CARGFGEDEQFF.